These 30 T cell receptor beta chains came from one sample sequenced in a study of response to subunit inactivated influenza vaccine. Each CDR3 protein is one row after TCRdb ran MiXCR on the RT-PCR reads. The sample holds 550,000 to 650,000 distinct CDR3 sequences, approximately 10% seen once. Material: PBMCs from blood, obtained on the day of vaccination. Every receptor here comes from a man aged 50 or older who received an inactivated influenza vaccine.

This clonotype came up a few times. The rearrangement uses TRBV19 and TRBJ2-2; D ambiguous. The V end lost 7 bases, the J end lost 7 bases, and 4 bases lay between the germline ends. Germline-derived CDR1 and CDR2 are LNHDA and SQIVND (reference sequence). The CDR3 is 10 amino acids. CDR3 bases: TGTGCCAGTAACTTCGGGGAGCTGTTTTTT. Its translation: CASNFGELFF.

This clonotype was seen at least ten times. The rearrangement uses TRBV24-1 and TRBJ2-1; a weak D match, TRBD1 (6 bases). CDR1 and CDR2 from the germline V gene are KGHDR and SFDVKD. The V and J ends lost 5 bases and 2 bases respectively, with 12 bases between them. The CDR3 sequence is 15 residues long. The CDR3 DNA is TGTGCCACCAGTGGGTCAGGGGACCCCTACAATGAGCAGTTCTTC. It translates to CATSGSGDPYNEQFF.

Regarding this clonotype: This may come from a read error, since a much larger clone is one base off. This sequence joins TRBV5-5 and TRBJ2-1; TRBD2 agrees at 9 bases. V lost 3 bases to trimming and J lost 7 bases; unmatched junction nucleotides: 14. This CDR3 is built from 17 residues. Germline V gene lookup returns CDR1 SGHKS and CDR2 YYEKEE (reference sequence). In nucleotides, the CDR3 is TGTGCCAGCAGCTCGGGACCCACGGGACTAGCTCGGAATGAGCAGTTCTTC. Translated: CASSSGPTGLARNEQFF.

A few counts support this clonotype. V is TRBV4-2 and J is TRBJ1-5; unclear D gene. The CDR3 is 13 residues long. Trimming took 2 bases from V and 7 from J, leaving 9 bases between them. Germline-derived CDR1 and CDR2 are LGHNA and YNFKEQ. CDR3 sequence reads: CASSQLVEQPQHF. DNA of the CDR3: TGTGCCAGCAGCCAACTGGTGGAACAGCCCCAGCATTTT.

The chain is built from TRBV7-9 and TRBJ2-1; 8 nucleotides align to TRBD1. Germline CDR1 is SEHNR and CDR2 is FQNEAQ (reference sequence). CDR3 length equals 13 residues. The V segment lost 1 base and the J segment 14 bases; nucleotides outside the gene matches: 7. The CDR3 reads CASSLVWAGGEFF. CDR3 sequence (DNA): TGTGCCAGCAGCTTAGTTTGGGCAGGGGGCGAGTTCTTC.

The rearrangement joins TRBV12-3 or TRBV12-4 to TRBJ1-4; no clear D gene. The CDR3 covers 13 residues. Trimming removed 2 bases from V and 6 bases from J, with 7 bases in between. The CDR3 is CASSLRGDEKLFF. CDR3 bases: TGTGCCAGCAGTTTACGGGGAGATGAAAAACTGTTTTTT.

Note on this clonotype: At one of its ends the junction is not consistent with the germline gene, which may arise from a read error. The chain carries TRBV12-3 or TRBV12-4 and TRBJ2-5; D ambiguous. The CDR3 is 13 amino acids. DNA for the CDR3: TGTGCCAGCAGTTTCGTACAGCAAGAGACCCACTACTTC. It translates to CASSFVQQETHYF.

This clonotype was seen at least ten times. This sequence joins TRBV6-1 and TRBJ2-7; D not resolved. The CDR3 contains 14 residues. V lost 5 bases to trimming and J lost 3 bases, with 14 bases between them. The V gene's germline CDR1 is MNHNS and CDR2 SASEGT. CDR3 DNA: TGTGCCAGCAGTCCCCTCTCGGACCGCTACGAGCAGTACTTC. It is translated as CASSPLSDRYEQYF.

This clonotype has more than one count but fewer than ten. The CDR3 loop reads CSANYGNEQFF. The CDR3 nucleotides read TGCAGTGCTAATTACGGTAATGAGCAGTTCTTC. The chain combines TRBV20-1 with TRBJ2-1; no definite D call. The germline V gene has CDR1 DFQATT and CDR2 SNEGSKA (reference sequence). V lost 4 bases and J lost 7, with 8 bases in between. The CDR3 length is 11 residues.

Only a few counts were recorded for this clonotype. This chain uses TRBV19 with TRBJ2-1; a weak D match, TRBD2 (6 bases). Trimming removed 11 bases at V and 3 bases at J, with 8 bases between. Per germline, CDR1 LNHDA and CDR2 SQIVND (reference sequence). The CDR3 length is 11 residues. CDR3 amino acids: CACGVYNEQFF. The CDR3 region has the DNA TGTGCCTGCGGGGTCTACAATGAGCAGTTCTTC.

This sequence joins TRBV24-1 and TRBJ1-5; D is undetermined. V dropped 1 base and J dropped 10 bases, with 10 bases sitting between them. CDR3 size: 13 residues. Germline CDR1 is KGHDR and CDR2 is SFDVKD. CDR3 DNA: TGTGCCACCAGTGATTTTAAGGGTTTTCCCCAGCATTTT. Encoded protein: CATSDFKGFPQHF.

The J gene is TRBJ2-7, the V gene TRBV18; 7 bases are a match to TRBD2. There are 13 residues in the CDR3. CDR1 is KGHSH and CDR2 is LQKENI in the germline V gene. Losses at the gene ends were 3 bases for V and 6 bases for J; bases not matched to a gene: 5. The CDR3 reads CASSPTSSGEQYF. The CDR3 DNA sequence: TGTGCCAGCTCACCGACTAGCTCGGGCGAGCAGTACTTC.

Only a few counts were recorded for this clonotype. For the CDR3, the DNA is TGCGCCAGCAGCTTGGTTGGAGTCACAAACATTCAGTACTTC. It codes for CASSLVGVTNIQYF. V and J are TRBV5-1 and TRBJ2-4, with no clear D. The CDR3 length is 14 residues. Germline-derived CDR1 and CDR2 are SGHRS and YFSETQ. V was pared by 0 bases and J by 6 bases, with 10 bases between. Combining the CDR3 with reference TRBV5-1 and TRBJ2-4 gives the whole variable domain KAGVTQTPRYLIKTRGQQVTLSCSPISGHRSVSWYQQTPGQGLQFLFEYFSETQRNKGNFPGRFSGRQFSNSRSEMNVSTLELGDSALYLCASSLVGVTNIQYFGAGTRLSVL.

V is TRBV10-3 and J is TRBJ1-1; D is possibly TRBD1 (6 bases). V was shortened by 4 bases and J by 0 bases, with 6 bases between the two germline ends. CDR1 and CDR2 (germline): ENHRY, SYGVKD. There are 13 residues in the CDR3. Here the CDR3 DNA reads TGTGCCATCAGTGGGACAGTGAACACTGAAGCTTTCTTT. Translated, it gives CAISGTVNTEAFF.

This clonotype was detected ten times or more. The J gene is TRBJ2-7, the V gene TRBV6-6; the D is unclear. The CDR3 length is 13 residues. CDR1 MNHNY and CDR2 SVGAGI come from the germline V gene (reference sequence). With 2 bases removed from V and 0 bases from J, the gap between germline ends came to 5 bases. CDR3 amino acids: CASSYANSYEQYF. CDR3 coding DNA: TGTGCCAGCAGTTACGCAAACTCCTACGAGCAGTACTTC.

This clonotype was seen a handful of times. The rearrangement uses TRBV20-1 and TRBJ2-7, with no clear D. Germline values: CDR1 DFQATT, CDR2 SNEGSKA (reference sequence). The V end lost 3 bases, the J end lost 5 bases, and 14 bases lay between the germline ends. This CDR3 spans 13 amino acids. CDR3 nucleotides: TGCAGTGCTAGGGTGGGTTTGGTCCACGAGCAGTACTTC. Encoded protein: CSARVGLVHEQYF.

This clonotype was seen at least ten times. V and J are TRBV7-6 and TRBJ2-3; TRBD2 agrees at 11 bases. Germline assignment: CDR1 SGHVS and CDR2 FNYEAQ. V gave up 1 base and J gave up 4 bases; unmatched junction bases: 7. The CDR3 has 17 residues. CDR3 DNA: TGTGCCAGCAGCTTAGTACTAGCGGGAGTAGGGGCAGATACGCAGTATTTT. Translated: CASSLVLAGVGADTQYF.

The chain couples TRBV15 to TRBJ2-1, with D possibly matching TRBD2 (6 bases). The V end lost 3 bases, the J end lost 6 bases, and 18 bases lay between the germline ends. The CDR3 sequence is 16 residues long. CDR1 is LNHNV, CDR2 YYDKDF, per germline (reference sequence). CDR3: CATSSYLAGSFNEQFF. The DNA for the CDR3 is TGTGCCACCAGCAGTTACCTGGCCGGGAGCTTCAATGAGCAGTTCTTC.

The chain uses TRBV12-3 or TRBV12-4 and TRBJ2-3; D remains unclear. The V end was cut by 5 bases, the J end by 9 bases, with 9 bases between. The CDR3 runs to 11 residues. Written as DNA, the CDR3 is TGTGCCAGCAGTGCCTTTGACACGCAGTATTTT. This sequence encodes CASSAFDTQYF.

The chain employs TRBV4-1 and TRBJ2-4; D unresolved. The CDR3 runs to 16 residues. Trimming removed 0 bases from V and 0 bases from J, with 9 bases in between. Germline CDR1 reads MGHRA; CDR2 reads YSYEKL. Written as DNA, the CDR3 is TGCGCCAGCAGCCAAGATCTAAGGCTAGCCAAAAACATTCAGTACTTC. As protein: CASSQDLRLAKNIQYF.

The chain recombines TRBV20-1 with TRBJ2-3, with 8 nucleotides matching TRBD2. Trimming removed 5 bases from V and 5 bases from J; junction bases left unmatched: 3. CDR1 is DFQATT, CDR2 SNEGSKA, per germline (reference sequence). This CDR3 has 12 amino acids. The CDR3 region has the DNA TGCAGTGCTCGGGAGGGCCGAGATACGCAGTATTTT. It encodes CSAREGRDTQYF.

The chain combines TRBV6-5 with TRBJ1-5; D gene unclear. This CDR3 has 12 residues. The V gene's germline CDR1 is MNHEY and CDR2 SVGAGI. With 5 bases removed from V and 9 bases from J, the gap between germline ends came to 11 bases. The chain's CDR3 is CASSKPRGPQHF. DNA for the CDR3: TGTGCCAGCAGTAAACCCCGTGGGCCCCAGCATTTT.

This clonotype was recorded a few times. The V gene is TRBV28, the J gene TRBJ2-7, with D possibly matching TRBD1 (6 bases). The V end was cut by 7 bases, the J end by 5 bases, with 18 bases between. The CDR3 spans 14 residues. Germline V gene sequence: CDR1 MDHEN, CDR2 SYDVKM. In DNA form, the CDR3 reads TGTGCCAGCACCCCCCTCCGAGGGGGTAACGAGCAGTACTTC. This gives the protein CASTPLRGGNEQYF.

V and J are TRBV5-5 and TRBJ2-7; 8 positions match TRBD1. CDR1 is SGHKS, CDR2 YYEKEE, per germline (reference sequence). The V segment lost 1 base and the J segment 3 bases; nucleotides outside the gene matches: 3. The CDR3 covers 14 residues. CDR3 in amino acids: CASSLRTGNYEQYF. The CDR3 DNA reads TGTGCCAGCAGCTTGCGGACAGGGAACTACGAGCAGTACTTC. The complete variable domain, with remaining parts taken from reference TRBV5-5 and TRBJ2-7, reads DAGVTQSPTHLIKTRGQQVTLRCSPISGHKSVSWYQQVLGQGPQFIFQYYEKEERGRGNFPDRFSARQFPNYSSELNVNALLLGDSALYLCASSLRTGNYEQYFGPGTRLTVT.

This clonotype was recorded at least ten times. V gene TRBV7-2 combines with J gene TRBJ1-5; D remains ambiguous. CDR3 length: 15 amino acids. With 2 bases removed from V and 9 bases from J, the gap between germline ends came to 17 bases. CDR1 and CDR2 from the germline V gene are SGHTA and FQGNSA. The CDR3 DNA reads TGTGCCAGCAGCTTATCGGCCCTTCGCGACTGGCCCCAGCATTTT. Protein: CASSLSALRDWPQHF.

The chain employs TRBV19 and TRBJ1-5, with no clear D. The CDR3 runs to 15 residues. V was pared by 6 bases and J by 3 bases, with 15 bases between. Germline CDR1 is LNHDA and CDR2 is SQIVND (reference sequence). CDR3 DNA sequence: TGTGCCAGTAGCCTTATCGGGGTAACCAATCAGCCCCAGCATTTT. This sequence encodes CASSLIGVTNQPQHF.

The table lists this clonotype with a few counts. The V and J genes are TRBV7-2 and TRBJ2-7, with 10 bases matching TRBD1. The CDR3 is 17 amino acids. Losses at the gene ends were 5 bases for V and 5 bases for J; bases not matched to a gene: 15. Germline loops: CDR1 SGHTA, CDR2 FQGNSA. CDR3 sequence reads: CASSLITGTGVLNEQYF. For the CDR3, the DNA is TGTGCCAGCAGCCTCATCACTGGGACAGGGGTATTGAACGAGCAGTACTTC.

This clonotype was counted a few times. The V call is TRBV20-1, the J call TRBJ2-7; 10 bases are a match to TRBD2. In germline, CDR1 is DFQATT, CDR2 SNEGSKA (reference sequence). V gave up 3 bases and J gave up 2 bases; unmatched junction bases: 7. This CDR3 region has 15 residues. CDR3 sequence: CSASPISGGPYEQYF. CDR3 in DNA: TGCAGTGCTAGCCCGATTAGCGGGGGGCCCTACGAGCAGTACTTC.

V and J are TRBV7-2 and TRBJ2-7, with D maybe TRBD1 (5 bases). The CDR3 totals 13 residues. Germline CDR1 reads SGHTA; CDR2 reads FQGNSA. V was pared by 4 bases and J by 5 bases, with 12 bases between. The CDR3 nucleotides read TGTGCCAGCAGCTCCAGGGTACTCGACGAGCAGTACTTC. Protein sequence: CASSSRVLDEQYF.

This clonotype was counted between two and nine times. The V gene is TRBV24-1, the J gene TRBJ2-2, with D maybe TRBD1 (5 bases). The germline V gene encodes CDR1 KGHDR and CDR2 SFDVKD. With 5 bases removed from V and 4 bases from J, the gap between germline ends came to 13 bases. CDR3 length: 15 residues. The CDR3 coding sequence is TGTGCCACCAGTGCTCGGCAGGGCAGCACCGGGGAGCTGTTTTTT. This codes for CATSARQGSTGELFF.